This T cell receptor (beta chain) derives from a study of blood T cell repertoires in COVID-19. Background on the study: COVID-19 samples collected from the United States, Italy and Spain covered acute and convalescent phases. Sources were T cells, B-cell-depleted T cells, or PBMCs; the material itself was cDNA or gDNA.

Original processing methods: Using reference gene primer amplification, nucleated cell counts were estimated. TCRdb's copy holds only in-frame clones and misses some; the assay was immunoSEQ multiplex PCR. V and J calls and clone size are those listed in that table; D and trimming were worked out from the DNA. This table holds 200,000 to 250,000 clones, about nine tenths found once. The germline gives CDR1 MNHEY, CDR2 SVGEGT. The CDR3 runs 14 residues. Trimming cost V 2 bases and J 5 bases; bases outside gene matches: 2. Seattle patients were enrolled while actively infected and followed longitudinally.

This clonotype was sampled from a woman aged 25 to 45 with COVID-19, enrolled during active disease. The sample consisted of peripheral blood. This chain links TRBV6-2 or TRBV6-3 with TRBJ1-1, with 10 bases that match TRBD1. CDR3 residues: CASSYADRGTEAFF. The CDR3 region has the DNA TGTGCCAGCAGTTACGCGGACAGGGGGACTGAAGCTTTCTTT.